This T cell receptor beta chain originates from a study of cytomegalovirus exposure and HLA in healthy donors. PCR amplification relied on 60 Vbeta primers (plus 13 Jbeta primers). TCRdb keeps only in-frame clones here, not all; method: immunoSEQ multiplex PCR. The table records 150,000 to 200,000 clones, about 90% of them present only once. There are 16 residues in the CDR3. Germline V gene sequence: CDR1 SGHTA, CDR2 FQGNSA. V was trimmed by 3 bases and J by 0 bases, leaving 12 bases between them. General study points: Of the V segments, some could not be distinguished, including TRBV6-2 and TRBV6-3, and were excluded. Evidence from a later analysis indicated that most CMV-associated TCR beta chains looked HLA-restricted.

This clone has more than one count but fewer than ten. Its matching antigen is unknown. The material sequenced was PBMCs. The chain is built from TRBV7-2 and TRBJ2-4, with a possible D match to TRBD1 (6 bases). The receptor's source is a girl less than two years old in good health and CMV-seronegative. The CDR3 spells CASSFRTGTAKNIQYF. The CDR3 DNA reads TGTGCCAGCAGCTTTAGAACAGGGACAGCCAAAAACATTCAGTACTTC.